The 18 T cell receptor beta chains below were found in one sample sequenced in a study of blood T cell repertoires in COVID-19 (dated by TCRdb to 2020 to 2021). Library creation used the immunoSEQ multiplex PCR assay. TCRdb limited this immuneACCESS table to in-frame rearrangements with V and J called. A share of clones is missing; checked studies link under half to unresolved V genes, and the rest is unexplained. In all, the sample holds fewer than 200,000 clones, and about four fifths of those were seen once. 3.7% of the sample is in the top ten clones. Sequenced: peripheral blood. These receptors originate from a woman aged 80 or over with acute or convalescent COVID-19.

The rearrangement links TRBV5-1 to TRBJ1-4, with a possible D match to TRBD1 (5 bases). This CDR3 comprises 15 residues. CDR1 and CDR2 (germline): SGHRS, YFSETQ. V lost 0 bases and J lost 8, with 14 bases in between. Here the CDR3 reads CASSLAVGGDEKLFF. The CDR3 nucleotides are TGCGCCAGCAGCTTGGCCGTAGGAGGGGACGAAAAACTGTTTTTT.

The rearrangement uses TRBV9 and TRBJ2-7; 9 nucleotides agree with TRBD1. CDR3 length equals 14 residues. The germline V gene encodes CDR1 SGDLS and CDR2 YYNGEE. With 4 bases clipped from V and 2 bases from J, the junction kept 4 bases outside the gene matches. The CDR3 here is CASSSGTGPYEQYF. CDR3 nucleotide sequence: TGTGCCAGCAGCTCCGGGACAGGGCCCTACGAGCAGTACTTC. Based on the CDR3 plus reference TRBV9 and TRBJ2-7, the full variable domain is DSGVTQTPKHLITATGQRVTLRCSPRSGDLSVYWYQQSLDQGLQFLIQYYNGEERAKGNILERFSAQQFPDLHSELNLSSLELGDSALYFCASSSGTGPYEQYFGPGTRLTVT.

This sequence joins TRBV30 and TRBJ2-6, with a weak D call TRBD1 (6 bases). The germline V and J ends were trimmed by 0 bases and 3 bases, with 9 bases remaining between them. This CDR3 has 15 amino acids. Per the germline V gene, CDR1 is GTSNPN and CDR2 is SVGIG (reference sequence). This CDR3 reads CAWSVGGVGANVLTF. Here the CDR3 DNA reads TGTGCCTGGAGTGTAGGGGGAGTTGGGGCCAACGTCCTGACTTTC.

This chain joins TRBV18 and TRBJ1-4; 7 bases fit TRBD1. The length of the CDR3 is 15 residues. Losses at the gene ends were 1 base for V and 2 bases for J; bases not matched to a gene: 1. CDR1 is KGHSH and CDR2 is LQKENI in the germline V gene. The CDR3 sequence: CASSPQGATNEKLFF. The CDR3 DNA reads TGTGCCAGCTCACCACAGGGGGCTACTAATGAAAAACTGTTTTTT.

This chain uses TRBV18 with TRBJ1-1, with TRBD1 as a possible D gene (6 bases). The CDR3 sequence is 15 residues long. CDR1 is KGHSH, CDR2 LQKENI, per germline. With 3 bases removed from V and 2 bases from J, the gap between germline ends came to 13 bases. The CDR3 reads CASSPPPGVNTEAFF. CDR3 in DNA: TGTGCCAGCTCACCTCCTCCAGGGGTAAACACTGAAGCTTTCTTT.

The rearrangement joins TRBV9 to TRBJ1-1, with TRBD1 matching 7 bases. J lost 4 bases, V lost 2 bases, and 5 bases had no gene match. The CDR3 runs 14 residues. Per the germline V gene, CDR1 is SGDLS and CDR2 is YYNGEE. CDR3 amino acids: CASSVDRVGTEAFF. In DNA form, the CDR3 reads TGTGCCAGCAGCGTTGACAGGGTGGGCACTGAAGCTTTCTTT.

This clone was observed a single time. J is TRBJ2-2 and V is TRBV18; no firm D call. Germline CDR1 reads KGHSH; CDR2 reads LQKENI. This CDR3 has 12 residues. The V gene lost 5 bases and the J gene lost 4 bases, with 5 bases spanning the gap. In DNA form, the CDR3 reads TGTGCCAGCTCAATGAGCACCGGGGAGCTGTTTTTT. Protein: CASSMSTGELFF. The whole variable domain, remainder taken from reference TRBV18 and TRBJ2-2, is NAGVMQNPRHLVRRRGQEARLRCSPMKGHSHVYWYRQLPEEGLKFMVYLQKENIIDESGMPKERFSAEFPKEGPSILRIQQVVRGDSAAYFCASSMSTGELFFGEGSRLTVL.

The gene calls are TRBV7-2 and TRBJ1-4; D not certain. Germline CDR1 SGHTA, CDR2 FQGNSA. The CDR3 runs 16 residues. The V end lost 1 base, the J end lost 4 bases, and 13 bases lay between the germline ends. CDR3 nucleotide sequence: TGTGCCAGCAGCTTAGGGCAACCCGCGGGTAATGAAAAACTGTTTTTT. It translates to CASSLGQPAGNEKLFF.

The chain is built from TRBV11-2 and TRBJ1-6; D unclear. The CDR3 length is 16 residues. V gave up 1 base and J gave up 7 bases, with 14 bases separating them. The germline gives CDR1 SGHAT, CDR2 FQNNGV. CDR3 region: CASSLVATAGNSPLHF. DNA of the CDR3: TGTGCCAGCAGCTTAGTAGCGACGGCCGGCAATTCACCCCTCCACTTT.

This chain uses TRBV19 with TRBJ1-5; maybe TRBD1 (5 bases). V lost 6 bases and J 5 bases, leaving 11 bases between the germline ends. The CDR3 extends over 13 amino acids. Germline V gene lookup returns CDR1 LNHDA and CDR2 SQIVND (reference sequence). This CDR3 is CASRGGTYQPQHF. The CDR3 coding sequence is TGTGCCAGTAGGGGAGGGACTTATCAGCCCCAGCATTTT.

The rearrangement uses TRBV15 and TRBJ2-5, with TRBD2 as a possible D gene (7 bases). Trimming took off 3 bases at V and 1 base at J, with 21 bases between the two ends. The CDR3 length is 18 residues. In germline, CDR1 is LNHNV, CDR2 YYDKDF (reference sequence). CDR3 coding DNA: TGTGCCACCAGCAGTCCCAGCACGGGGGGCTCGACCCAAGAGACCCAGTACTTC. Translated, it gives CATSSPSTGGSTQETQYF. Using reference TRBV15 and TRBJ2-5 for the parts outside the CDR3, the full variable domain is DAMVIQNPRYQVTQFGKPVTLSCSQTLNHNVMYWYQQKSSQAPKLLFHYYDKDFNNEADTPDNFQSRRPNTSFCFLDIRSPGLGDTAMYLCATSSPSTGGSTQETQYFGPGTRLLVL.

This rearrangement joins TRBV6-5 to TRBJ1-1, with 7 nucleotides matching TRBD1. Trimming removed 0 bases from V and 3 bases from J; junction bases left unmatched: 4. The CDR3 has 15 amino acids. Germline V gene sequence: CDR1 MNHEY, CDR2 SVGAGI. CDR3 region: CASSYSRQGDTEAFF. The CDR3 coding sequence is TGTGCCAGCAGTTACTCGAGACAGGGAGACACTGAAGCTTTCTTT.

The CDR3 here is CASSTGQFHSPLHF. The CDR3 nucleotides read TGTGCCAGTAGTACCGGACAGTTTCATTCACCCCTCCACTTT. V gene TRBV19 combines with J gene TRBJ1-6; tentatively, D is TRBD1 (6 bases). The CDR3 totals 14 residues. With 4 bases removed from V and 8 bases from J, the gap between germline ends came to 12 bases. The germline gives CDR1 LNHDA, CDR2 SQIVND (reference sequence).

This clone was picked up a small number of times. This chain uses TRBV19 with TRBJ1-2; D is undetermined. Trimming left V 3 bases short and J 4 bases short, with 6 bases between. Germline assignment: CDR1 LNHDA and CDR2 SQIVND (reference sequence). This CDR3 has 12 residues. The CDR3 DNA follows: TGTGCCAGTAGTATGCAGGCCTATGGCTACACCTTC. Its translation: CASSMQAYGYTF.

The J gene is TRBJ2-3, the V gene TRBV19; a weak D match, TRBD1 (6 bases). V lost 3 bases, J lost 0 bases, and 13 bases lay in between. Germline values: CDR1 LNHDA, CDR2 SQIVND (reference sequence). The CDR3 is 16 amino acids. CDR3 loop: CASSIHGTLSTDTQYF. The CDR3 DNA sequence: TGTGCCAGTAGTATCCACGGGACATTGAGCACAGATACGCAGTATTTT.

This clone was detected a few times. The V and J genes are TRBV27 and TRBJ2-3, with D hard to call. Germline CDR1 MNHEY, CDR2 SMNVEV (reference sequence). Trimming cost V 8 bases and J 2 bases, with 14 bases left between them. The CDR3 consists of 14 residues. The CDR3 spells CASALIQATDTQYF. The CDR3 nucleotides are TGTGCCAGCGCTCTAATTCAGGCCACAGATACGCAGTATTTT.

The J gene is TRBJ1-4, the V gene TRBV27; D possibly corresponds to TRBD1 (5 bases). Per the germline V gene, CDR1 is MNHEY and CDR2 is SMNVEV (reference sequence). V was cut by 5 bases and J by 0 bases, with 10 bases left in between. This CDR3 spans 15 amino acids. The CDR3 sequence: CASSGAEATNEKLFF. The CDR3 DNA is TGTGCCAGCAGTGGGGCAGAAGCAACTAATGAAAAACTGTTTTTT.

V is TRBV7-9 and J is TRBJ2-7; D unresolved. CDR3 size: 12 residues. Between the trimmed V and J ends, which lost 5 bases and 6 bases, there was a span of 11 bases. CDR1 is SEHNR and CDR2 is FQNEAQ in the germline V gene (reference sequence). The CDR3 nucleotides are TGTGCCAGCAGCCAAACTCTTTCCGAGCAGTACTTC. It encodes CASSQTLSEQYF.